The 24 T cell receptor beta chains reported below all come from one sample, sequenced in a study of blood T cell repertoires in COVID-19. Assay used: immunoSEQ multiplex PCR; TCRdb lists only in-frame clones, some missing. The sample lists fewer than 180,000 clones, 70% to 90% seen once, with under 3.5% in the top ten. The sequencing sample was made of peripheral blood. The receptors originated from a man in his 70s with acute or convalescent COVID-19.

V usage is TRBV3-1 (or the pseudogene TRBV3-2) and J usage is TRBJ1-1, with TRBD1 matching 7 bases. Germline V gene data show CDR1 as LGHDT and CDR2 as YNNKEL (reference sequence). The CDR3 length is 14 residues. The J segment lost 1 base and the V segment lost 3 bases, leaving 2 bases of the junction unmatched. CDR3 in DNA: TGTGCCAGCAGCCACCGGGACAGGAACACTGAAGCTTTCTTT. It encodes CASSHRDRNTEAFF.

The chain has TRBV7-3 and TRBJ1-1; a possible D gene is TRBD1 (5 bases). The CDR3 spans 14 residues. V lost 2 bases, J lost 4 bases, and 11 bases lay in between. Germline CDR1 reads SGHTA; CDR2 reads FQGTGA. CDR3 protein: CASSLLGAGTEAFF. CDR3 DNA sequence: TGTGCCAGCAGCTTATTAGGGGCTGGCACTGAAGCTTTCTTT.

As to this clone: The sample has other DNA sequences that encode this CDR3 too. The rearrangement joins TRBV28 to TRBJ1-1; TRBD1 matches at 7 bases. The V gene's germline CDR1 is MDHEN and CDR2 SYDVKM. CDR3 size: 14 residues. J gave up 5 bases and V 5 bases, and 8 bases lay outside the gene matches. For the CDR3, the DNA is TGTGCCAGCAGTCTAGACAGGGTGCGAACTGAAGCTTTCTTT. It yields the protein CASSLDRVRTEAFF.

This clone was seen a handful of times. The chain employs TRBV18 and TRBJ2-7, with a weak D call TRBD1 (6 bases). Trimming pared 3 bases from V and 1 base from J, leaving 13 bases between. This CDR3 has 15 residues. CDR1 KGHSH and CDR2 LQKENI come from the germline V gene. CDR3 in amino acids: CASSPRGDNSYEQYF. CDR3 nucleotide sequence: TGTGCCAGCTCACCCCGAGGGGACAATTCCTACGAGCAGTACTTC.

This CDR3 reads CATAQGQGVIETQYF. The CDR3, as DNA: TGTGCCACCGCTCAGGGACAGGGAGTCATAGAGACCCAGTACTTC. V is TRBV24-1 and J is TRBJ2-5; 9 nucleotides match TRBD1. The germline gives CDR1 KGHDR, CDR2 SFDVKD. This CDR3 comprises 15 residues. The ends lost 9 bases at V and 4 bases at J; junction bases unmatched: 11.

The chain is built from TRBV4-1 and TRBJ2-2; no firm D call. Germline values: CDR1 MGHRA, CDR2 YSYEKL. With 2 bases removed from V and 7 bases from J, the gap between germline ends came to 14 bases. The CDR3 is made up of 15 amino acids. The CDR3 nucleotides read TGCGCCAGCAGCCAATTGTATTTGGGCAGCGGGGAGCTGTTTTTT. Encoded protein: CASSQLYLGSGELFF.

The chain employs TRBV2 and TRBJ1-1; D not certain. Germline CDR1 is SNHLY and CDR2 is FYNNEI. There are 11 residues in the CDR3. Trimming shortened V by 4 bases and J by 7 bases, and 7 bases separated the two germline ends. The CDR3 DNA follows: TGTGCCAGCAGTGTGACTGTTGAAGCTTTCTTT. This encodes CASSVTVEAFF.

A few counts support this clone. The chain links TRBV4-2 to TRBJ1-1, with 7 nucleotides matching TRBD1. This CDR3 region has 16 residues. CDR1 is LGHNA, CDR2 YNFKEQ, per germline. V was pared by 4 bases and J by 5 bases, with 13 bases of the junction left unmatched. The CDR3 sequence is CASSPSSYTGETEAFF. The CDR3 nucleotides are TGTGCCAGCAGCCCGTCCTCTTATACAGGGGAAACTGAAGCTTTCTTT.

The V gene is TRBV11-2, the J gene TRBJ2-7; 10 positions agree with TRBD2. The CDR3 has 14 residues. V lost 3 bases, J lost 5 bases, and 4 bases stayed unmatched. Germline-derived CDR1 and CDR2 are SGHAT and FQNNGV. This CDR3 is CASSFGLAGDEQYF. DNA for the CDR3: TGTGCCAGCAGCTTTGGTCTAGCGGGAGACGAGCAGTACTTC.

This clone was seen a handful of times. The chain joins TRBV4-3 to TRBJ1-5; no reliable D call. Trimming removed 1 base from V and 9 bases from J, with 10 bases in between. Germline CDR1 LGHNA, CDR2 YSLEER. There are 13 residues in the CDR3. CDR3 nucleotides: TGCGCCAGCAGCCAAGTACCGGGTCGGCCCCAGCATTTT. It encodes CASSQVPGRPQHF.

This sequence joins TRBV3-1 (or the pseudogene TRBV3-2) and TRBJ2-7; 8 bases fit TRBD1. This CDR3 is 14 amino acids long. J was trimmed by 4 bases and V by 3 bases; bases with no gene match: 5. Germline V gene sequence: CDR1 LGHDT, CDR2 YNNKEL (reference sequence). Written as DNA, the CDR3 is TGTGCCAGCAGCCAGACAGGGGAGCAGTACGAGCAGTACTTC. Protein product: CASSQTGEQYEQYF.

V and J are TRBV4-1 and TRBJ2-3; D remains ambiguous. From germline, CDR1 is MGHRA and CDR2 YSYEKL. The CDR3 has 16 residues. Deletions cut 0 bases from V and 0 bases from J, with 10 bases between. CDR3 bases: TGCGCCAGCAGCCAAGAAAAACGGAGCAGCACAGATACGCAGTATTTT. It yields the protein CASSQEKRSSTDTQYF.

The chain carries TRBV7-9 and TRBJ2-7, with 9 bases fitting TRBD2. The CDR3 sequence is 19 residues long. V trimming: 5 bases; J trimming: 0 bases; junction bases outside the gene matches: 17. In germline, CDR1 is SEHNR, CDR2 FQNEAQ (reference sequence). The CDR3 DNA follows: TGTGCCAGCAGCCAACCCCGGGATAGCGGGAGCCTTCCCTCCTACGAGCAGTACTTC. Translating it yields CASSQPRDSGSLPSYEQYF.

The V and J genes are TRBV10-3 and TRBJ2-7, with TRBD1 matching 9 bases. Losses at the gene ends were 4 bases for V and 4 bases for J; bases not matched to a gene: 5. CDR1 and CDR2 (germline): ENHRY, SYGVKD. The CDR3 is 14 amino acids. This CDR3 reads CAISGQGGSYEQYF. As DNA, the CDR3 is TGTGCCATCAGTGGACAGGGGGGTTCGTACGAGCAGTACTTC.

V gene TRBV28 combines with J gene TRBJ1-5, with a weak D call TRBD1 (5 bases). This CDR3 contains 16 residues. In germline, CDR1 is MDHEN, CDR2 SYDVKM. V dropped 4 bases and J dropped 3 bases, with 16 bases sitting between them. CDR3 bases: TGTGCCAGCAGTTCGGCAGGCGGGGACCTCAATCAGCCCCAGCATTTT. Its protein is CASSSAGGDLNQPQHF.

CDR3 nucleotides: TGCGCCAGCAGCTTAGCGGGAGGGACGGAGACCCAGTACTTC. This gives the protein CASSLAGGTETQYF. J is TRBJ2-5 and V is TRBV5-1; 10 nucleotides agree with TRBD2. Germline V CDR1 and CDR2: SGHRS, YFSETQ. J gave up 5 bases and V 2 bases, and 3 bases lay outside the gene matches. The length of the CDR3 is 14 residues.

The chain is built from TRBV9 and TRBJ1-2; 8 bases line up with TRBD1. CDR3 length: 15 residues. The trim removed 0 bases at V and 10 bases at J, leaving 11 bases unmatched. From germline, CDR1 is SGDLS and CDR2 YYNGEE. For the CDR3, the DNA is TGTGCCAGCAGCGTAGCTGGGACAGGCGCTGGTCTCTACACCTTC. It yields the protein CASSVAGTGAGLYTF.

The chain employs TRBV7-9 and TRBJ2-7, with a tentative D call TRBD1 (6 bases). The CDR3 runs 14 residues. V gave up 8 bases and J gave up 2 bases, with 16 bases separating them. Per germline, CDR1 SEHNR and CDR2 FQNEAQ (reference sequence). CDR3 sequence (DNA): TGTGCCAGCGTATCGAACAGGGAAACCTACGAGCAGTACTTC. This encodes CASVSNRETYEQYF.

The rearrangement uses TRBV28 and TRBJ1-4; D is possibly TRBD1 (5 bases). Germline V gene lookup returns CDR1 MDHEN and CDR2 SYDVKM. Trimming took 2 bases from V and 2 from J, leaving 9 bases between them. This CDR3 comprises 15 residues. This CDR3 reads CASSLPGGTNEKLFF. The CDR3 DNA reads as TGTGCCAGCAGTTTACCCGGGGGTACTAATGAAAAACTGTTTTTT.

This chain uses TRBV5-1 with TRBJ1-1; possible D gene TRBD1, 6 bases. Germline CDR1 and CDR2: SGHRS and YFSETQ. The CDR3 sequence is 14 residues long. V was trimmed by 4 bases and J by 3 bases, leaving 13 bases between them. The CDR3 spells CASSPRTAYTEAFF. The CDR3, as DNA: TGCGCCAGCAGCCCCAGGACAGCTTACACTGAAGCTTTCTTT. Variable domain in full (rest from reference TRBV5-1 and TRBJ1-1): KAGVTQTPRYLIKTRGQQVTLSCSPISGHRSVSWYQQTPGQGLQFLFEYFSETQRNKGNFPGRFSGRQFSNSRSEMNVSTLELGDSALYLCASSPRTAYTEAFFGQGTRLTVV.

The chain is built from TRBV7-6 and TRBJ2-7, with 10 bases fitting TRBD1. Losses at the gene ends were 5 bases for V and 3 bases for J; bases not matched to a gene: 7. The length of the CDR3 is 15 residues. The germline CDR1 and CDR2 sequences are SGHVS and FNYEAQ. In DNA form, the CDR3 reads TGTGCCAGCAGCCCCAGGACAGGGGGATTCTACGAGCAGTACTTC. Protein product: CASSPRTGGFYEQYF.

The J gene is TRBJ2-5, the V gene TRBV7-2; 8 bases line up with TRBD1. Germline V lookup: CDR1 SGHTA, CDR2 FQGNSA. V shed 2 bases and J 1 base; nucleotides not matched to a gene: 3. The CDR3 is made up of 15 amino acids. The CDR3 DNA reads TGTGCCAGCAGCTTACAGACAGGGGTCCAAGAGACCCAGTACTTC. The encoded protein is CASSLQTGVQETQYF.

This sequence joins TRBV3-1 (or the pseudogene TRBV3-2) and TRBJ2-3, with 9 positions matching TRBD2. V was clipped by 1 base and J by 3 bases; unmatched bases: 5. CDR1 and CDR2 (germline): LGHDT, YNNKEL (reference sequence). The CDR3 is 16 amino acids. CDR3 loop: CASSQGAGGPTDTQYF. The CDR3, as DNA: TGTGCCAGCAGCCAAGGGGCGGGAGGGCCAACAGATACGCAGTATTTT.

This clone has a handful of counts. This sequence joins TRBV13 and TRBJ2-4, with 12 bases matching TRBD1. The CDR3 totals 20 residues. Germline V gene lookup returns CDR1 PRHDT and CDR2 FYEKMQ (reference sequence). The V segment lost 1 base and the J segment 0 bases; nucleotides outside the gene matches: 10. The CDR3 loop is CASSLDPGTGGNAAKNIQYF. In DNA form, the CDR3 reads TGTGCCAGCAGCTTAGACCCCGGGACAGGGGGCAATGCAGCCAAAAACATTCAGTACTTC.